The 5 T cell receptor beta chains given below trace back to one sample, sequenced in a study of T-cell reconstitution after alpha-beta-depleted transplantation in children. The library targeted TCRbeta and was prepared with unique molecular identifiers. Via MiXCR, TCRdb re-called the PCR reads, giving one row per CDR3 protein. Counted here are about 980,000 distinct CDR3 sequences, about 29% occurring once; the ten biggest clones make up roughly 30%. The starting material was PBMCs, mostly from graft donor cells, obtained 360 days after TCRalphabeta/CD19-depleted stem cell transplant. The receptors shown here come from a boy in the first two years of life who had a stem cell transplant for SCID, so the T cells may come from the graft donor.

This clonotype was counted between two and nine times. V is TRBV5-4 and J is TRBJ2-1, with D maybe TRBD2 (6 bases). CDR1 is SGHNT and CDR2 is YYREEE in the germline V gene (reference sequence). The CDR3 contains 14 residues. With 2 bases removed from V and 10 bases from J, the gap between germline ends came to 16 bases. CDR3: CASSFIGGAGEQFF. In DNA, the CDR3 is TGTGCCAGCAGCTTTATAGGAGGGGCAGGAGAGCAGTTCTTC.

Only a few counts were recorded for this clonotype. The chain joins TRBV12-3 or TRBV12-4 to TRBJ2-7; D ambiguous. The CDR3 spans 13 residues. Trimming shortened V by 3 bases and J by 9 bases, and 15 bases separated the two germline ends. Here the CDR3 DNA reads TGTGCCAGCAGTTTGATCCCATACTACAGGCAGTACTTC. This gives the protein CASSLIPYYRQYF.

The V call is TRBV4-1, the J call TRBJ2-3; no clear D gene. Germline CDR1 MGHRA, CDR2 YSYEKL. Trimming took off 1 base at V and 2 bases at J, with 13 bases between the two ends. The CDR3 runs to 16 residues. The CDR3 reads CASSQGISPITDTQYF. CDR3 DNA sequence: TGCGCCAGCAGCCAAGGGATTAGCCCAATCACAGATACGCAGTATTTT.

This rearrangement joins TRBV28 to TRBJ1-1, with D possibly matching TRBD1 (6 bases). Germline V CDR1 and CDR2: MDHEN, SYDVKM. There are 16 residues in the CDR3. V was shortened by 5 bases and J by 0 bases, with 16 bases between the two germline ends. CDR3 DNA sequence: TGTGCCAGCAGTCCATTGGACAGCCGGGTGAACACTGAAGCTTTCTTT. This sequence encodes CASSPLDSRVNTEAFF.

The V call is TRBV3-1, the J call TRBJ2-7; 9 bases line up with TRBD1. The CDR3 is 14 residues long. The J segment lost 7 bases and the V segment lost 3 bases, leaving 7 bases of the junction unmatched. The V gene's germline CDR1 is LGHDT and CDR2 YNNKEL (reference sequence). The CDR3 here is CASSQSRDRDEQYF. CDR3 DNA sequence: TGTGCCAGCAGCCAGTCCCGGGACAGGGATGAGCAGTACTTC.